The T cell receptor (beta chain) described here comes from a study of regulatory T cells in long-lasting Graves disease. The time point is: newly diagnosed GD, antithyroid drugs for less than 3 months. After RNA was extracted from PBMCs, the TCR library was made from it. Building the TCR beta libraries relied on iRepertoire HTBI primers, and CDR3 regions underwent Arm-PCR. TCRdb re-called the multiplex PCR reads with MiXCR, one entry per CDR3 protein. Among around 500,000 distinct CDR3 sequences listed, 16% were seen once. The data were also submitted as part of a second study, on T cells in Graves' hyperthyroidism and ophthalmopathy. From that study: Uncontrolled infections, other autoimmune diseases, pregnancy or lactation led to exclusion of patients. With the HTBI primer set, the TCR CDR3 went through a first round of RT-PCR.

The receptor comes from a woman aged 40-60 years with Graves disease. The specimen comprised peripheral blood mononuclear cells (PBMCs), sampled at new diagnosis, from a patient treated with antithyroid drugs.

The CDR3 DNA reads as TGCAGTGCTAGGGGAACAGGGTTGGCCGGGGAGCTGTTTTTT. It encodes CSARGTGLAGELFF. This rearrangement joins TRBV20-1 to TRBJ2-2, with D perhaps TRBD1 (6 bases). The CDR3 is made up of 14 amino acids. Germline lookup yields CDR1 DFQATT and CDR2 SNEGSKA (reference sequence). V lost 3 bases and J 6 bases, leaving 14 bases between the germline ends.